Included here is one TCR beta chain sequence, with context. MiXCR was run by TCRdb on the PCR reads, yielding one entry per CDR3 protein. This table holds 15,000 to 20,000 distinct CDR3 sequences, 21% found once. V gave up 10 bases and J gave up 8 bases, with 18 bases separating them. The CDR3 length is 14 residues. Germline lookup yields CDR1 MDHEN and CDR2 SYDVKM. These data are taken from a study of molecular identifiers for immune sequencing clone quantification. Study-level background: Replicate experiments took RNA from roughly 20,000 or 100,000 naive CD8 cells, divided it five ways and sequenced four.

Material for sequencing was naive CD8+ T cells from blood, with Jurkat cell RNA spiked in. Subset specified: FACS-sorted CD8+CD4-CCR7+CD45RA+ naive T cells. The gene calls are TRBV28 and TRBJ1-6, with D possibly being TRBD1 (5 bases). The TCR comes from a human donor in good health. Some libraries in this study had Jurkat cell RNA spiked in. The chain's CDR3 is CANSLTRDYSPLHF. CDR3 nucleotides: TGTGCCAACAGCTTAACCCGGGACTATTCACCCCTCCACTTT.